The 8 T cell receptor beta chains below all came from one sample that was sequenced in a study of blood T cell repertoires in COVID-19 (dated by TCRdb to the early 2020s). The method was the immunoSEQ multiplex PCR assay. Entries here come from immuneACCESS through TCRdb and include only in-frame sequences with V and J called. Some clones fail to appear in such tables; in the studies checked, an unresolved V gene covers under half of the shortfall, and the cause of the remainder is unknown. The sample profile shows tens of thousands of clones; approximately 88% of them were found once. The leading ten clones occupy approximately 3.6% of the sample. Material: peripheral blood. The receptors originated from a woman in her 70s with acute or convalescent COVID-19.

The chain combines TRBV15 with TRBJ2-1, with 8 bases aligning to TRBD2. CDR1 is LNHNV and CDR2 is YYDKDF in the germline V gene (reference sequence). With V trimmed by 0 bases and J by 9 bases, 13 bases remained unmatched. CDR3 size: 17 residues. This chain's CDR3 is CATSRDWGTGGGFEQFF. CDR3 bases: TGTGCCACCAGCAGAGATTGGGGCACCGGGGGGGGCTTTGAGCAGTTCTTC.

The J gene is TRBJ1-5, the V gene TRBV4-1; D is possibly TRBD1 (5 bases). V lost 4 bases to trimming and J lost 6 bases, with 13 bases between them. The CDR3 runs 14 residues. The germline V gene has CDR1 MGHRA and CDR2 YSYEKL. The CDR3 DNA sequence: TGCGCCAGCAGCCTCCATCAGGGAACTCAGCCCCAGCATTTT. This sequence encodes CASSLHQGTQPQHF.

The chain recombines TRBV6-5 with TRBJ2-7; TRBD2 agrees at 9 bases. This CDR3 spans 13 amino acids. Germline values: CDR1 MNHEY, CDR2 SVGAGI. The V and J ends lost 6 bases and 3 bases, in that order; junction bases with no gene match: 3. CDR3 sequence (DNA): TGTGCCAGCAGGGGGACTAGCAACTACGAGCAGTACTTC. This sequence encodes CASRGTSNYEQYF.

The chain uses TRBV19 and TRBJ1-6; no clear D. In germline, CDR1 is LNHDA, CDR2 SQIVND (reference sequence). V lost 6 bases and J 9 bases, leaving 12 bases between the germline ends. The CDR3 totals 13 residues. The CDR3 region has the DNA TGTGCCAGTAGGTCCGCGGGGTTTTCACCCCTCCACTTT. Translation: CASRSAGFSPLHF. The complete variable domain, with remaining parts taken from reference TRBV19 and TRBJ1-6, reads DGGITQSPKYLFRKEGQNVTLSCEQNLNHDAMYWYRQDPGQGLRLIYYSQIVNDFQKGDIAEGYSVSREKKESFPLTVTSAQKNPTAFYLCASRSAGFSPLHFGNGTRLTVT.

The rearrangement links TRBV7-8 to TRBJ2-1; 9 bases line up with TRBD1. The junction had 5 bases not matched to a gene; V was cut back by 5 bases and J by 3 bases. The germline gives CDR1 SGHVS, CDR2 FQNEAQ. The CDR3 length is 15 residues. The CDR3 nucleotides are TGTGCCAGCAGCCTCCGGGACAGGGTCTACAATGAGCAGTTCTTC. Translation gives CASSLRDRVYNEQFF. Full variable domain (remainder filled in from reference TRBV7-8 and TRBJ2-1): GAGVSQSPRYKVAKRGQDVALRCDPISGHVSLFWYQQALGQGPEFLTYFQNEAQLDKSGLPSDRFFAERPEGSVSTLKIQRTQQEDSAVYLCASSLRDRVYNEQFFGPGTRLTVL.

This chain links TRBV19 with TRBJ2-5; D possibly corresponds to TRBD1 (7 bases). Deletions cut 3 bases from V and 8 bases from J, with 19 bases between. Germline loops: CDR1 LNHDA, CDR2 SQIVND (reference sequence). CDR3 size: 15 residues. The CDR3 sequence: CASSMEGAGAFTQYF. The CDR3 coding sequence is TGTGCCAGTAGTATGGAGGGGGCCGGGGCCTTTACCCAGTACTTC.

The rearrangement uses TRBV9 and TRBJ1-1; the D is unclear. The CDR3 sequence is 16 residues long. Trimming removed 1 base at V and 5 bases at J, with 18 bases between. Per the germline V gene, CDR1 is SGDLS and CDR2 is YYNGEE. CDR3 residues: CASSVTVSGGSTEAFF. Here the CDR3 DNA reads TGTGCCAGCAGCGTAACAGTCAGTGGCGGGTCGACTGAAGCTTTCTTT. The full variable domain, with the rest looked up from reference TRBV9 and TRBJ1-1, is DSGVTQTPKHLITATGQRVTLRCSPRSGDLSVYWYQQSLDQGLQFLIQYYNGEERAKGNILERFSAQQFPDLHSELNLSSLELGDSALYFCASSVTVSGGSTEAFFGQGTRLTVV.

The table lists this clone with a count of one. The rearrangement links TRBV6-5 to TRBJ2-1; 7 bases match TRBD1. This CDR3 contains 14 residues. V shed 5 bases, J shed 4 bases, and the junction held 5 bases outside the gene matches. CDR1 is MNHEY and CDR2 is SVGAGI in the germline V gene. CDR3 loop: CASSMGQLYNEQFF. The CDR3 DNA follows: TGTGCCAGCAGTATGGGACAGTTATACAATGAGCAGTTCTTC.